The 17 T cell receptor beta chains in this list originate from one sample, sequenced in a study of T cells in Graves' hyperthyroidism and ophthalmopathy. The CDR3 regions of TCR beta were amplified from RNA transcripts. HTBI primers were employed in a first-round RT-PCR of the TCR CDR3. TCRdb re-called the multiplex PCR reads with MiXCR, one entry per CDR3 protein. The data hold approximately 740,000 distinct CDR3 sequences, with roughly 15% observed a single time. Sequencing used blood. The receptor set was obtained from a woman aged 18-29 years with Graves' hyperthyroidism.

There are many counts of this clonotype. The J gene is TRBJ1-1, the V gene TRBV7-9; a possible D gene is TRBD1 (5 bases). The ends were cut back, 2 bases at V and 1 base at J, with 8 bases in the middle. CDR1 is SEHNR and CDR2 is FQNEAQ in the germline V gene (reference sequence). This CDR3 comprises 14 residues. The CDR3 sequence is CASSLRDGNTEAFF. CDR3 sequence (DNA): TGTGCCAGCAGCTTAAGGGACGGGAACACTGAAGCTTTCTTT.

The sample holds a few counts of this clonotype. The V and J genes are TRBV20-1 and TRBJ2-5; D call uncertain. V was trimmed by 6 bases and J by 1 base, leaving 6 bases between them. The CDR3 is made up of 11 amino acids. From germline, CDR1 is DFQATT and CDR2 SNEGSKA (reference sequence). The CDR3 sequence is CSASSQETQYF. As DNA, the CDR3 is TGCAGTGCCTCCTCCCAAGAGACCCAGTACTTC.

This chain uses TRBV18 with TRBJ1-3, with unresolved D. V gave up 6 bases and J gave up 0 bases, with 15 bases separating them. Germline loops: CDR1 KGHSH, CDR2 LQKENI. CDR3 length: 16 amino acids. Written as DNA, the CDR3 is TGTGCCAGCTCGTTCATGGAGGGCCTCTCTGGAAACACCATATATTTT. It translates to CASSFMEGLSGNTIYF.

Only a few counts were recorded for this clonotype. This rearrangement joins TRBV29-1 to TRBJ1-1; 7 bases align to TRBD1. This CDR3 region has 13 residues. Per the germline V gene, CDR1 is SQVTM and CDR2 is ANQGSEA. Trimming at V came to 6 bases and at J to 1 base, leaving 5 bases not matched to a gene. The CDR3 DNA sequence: TGCAGCGTCGCGACAGGGTCGAACACTGAAGCTTTCTTT. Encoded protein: CSVATGSNTEAFF.

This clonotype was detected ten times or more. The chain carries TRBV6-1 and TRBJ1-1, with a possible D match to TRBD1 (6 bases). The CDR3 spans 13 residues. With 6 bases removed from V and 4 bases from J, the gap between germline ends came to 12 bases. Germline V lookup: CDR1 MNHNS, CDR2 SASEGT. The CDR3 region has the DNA TGTGCCAGCAGAGGACAGTGGACCACTGAAGCTTTCTTT. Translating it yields CASRGQWTTEAFF.

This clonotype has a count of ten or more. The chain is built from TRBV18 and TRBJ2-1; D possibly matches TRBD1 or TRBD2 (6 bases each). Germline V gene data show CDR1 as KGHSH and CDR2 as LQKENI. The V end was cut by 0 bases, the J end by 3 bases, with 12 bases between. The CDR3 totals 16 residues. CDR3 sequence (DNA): TGTGCCAGCTCACCACCGTGGGGGGCGGACTACAATGAGCAGTTCTTC. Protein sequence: CASSPPWGADYNEQFF.

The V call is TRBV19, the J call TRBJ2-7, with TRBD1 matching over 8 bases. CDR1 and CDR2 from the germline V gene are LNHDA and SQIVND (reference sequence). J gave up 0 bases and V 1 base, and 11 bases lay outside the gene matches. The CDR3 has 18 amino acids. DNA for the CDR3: TGTGCCAGTAGTATAGCTGGACAGGGAAAGGCAGCCTCCTACGAGCAGTACTTC. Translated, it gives CASSIAGQGKAASYEQYF.

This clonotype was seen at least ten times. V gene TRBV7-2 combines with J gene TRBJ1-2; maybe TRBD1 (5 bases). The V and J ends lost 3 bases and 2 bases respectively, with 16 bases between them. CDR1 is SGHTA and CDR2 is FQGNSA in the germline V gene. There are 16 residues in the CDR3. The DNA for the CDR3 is TGTGCCAGCAGCTTTATCAACCGGGACTTAAACTATGGCTACACCTTC. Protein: CASSFINRDLNYGYTF.

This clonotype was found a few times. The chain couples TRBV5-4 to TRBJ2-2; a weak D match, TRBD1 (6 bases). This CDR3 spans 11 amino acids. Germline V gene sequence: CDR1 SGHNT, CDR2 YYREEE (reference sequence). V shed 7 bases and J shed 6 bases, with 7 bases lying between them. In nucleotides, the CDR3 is TGTGCCAGCTCAGGGGCCGGGGAGCTGTTTTTT. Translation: CASSGAGELFF.

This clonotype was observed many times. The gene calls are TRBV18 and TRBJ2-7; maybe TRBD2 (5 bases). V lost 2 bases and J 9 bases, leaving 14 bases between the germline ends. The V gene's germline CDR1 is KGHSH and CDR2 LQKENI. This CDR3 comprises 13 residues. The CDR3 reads CASSPEREGWQYF. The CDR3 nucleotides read TGTGCCAGCTCACCAGAGAGGGAAGGATGGCAGTACTTC.

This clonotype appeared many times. The CDR3 region is CASSLVGGDLAVRSYEQYF. The CDR3 coding sequence is TGTGCCAGCAGCTTAGTCGGGGGGGACTTAGCGGTCCGCTCCTACGAGCAGTACTTC. V is TRBV7-2 and J is TRBJ2-7; 8 bases map to TRBD2. Germline CDR1 reads SGHTA; CDR2 reads FQGNSA. This CDR3 comprises 19 residues. V dropped 1 base and J dropped 0; count of bases not matched to a gene: 14.

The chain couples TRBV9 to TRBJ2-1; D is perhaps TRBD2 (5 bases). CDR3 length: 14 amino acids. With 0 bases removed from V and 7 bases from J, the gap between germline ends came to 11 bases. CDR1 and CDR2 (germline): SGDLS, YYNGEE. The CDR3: CASSVAGMGNEQFF. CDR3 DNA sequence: TGTGCCAGCAGCGTAGCCGGGATGGGGAATGAGCAGTTCTTC.

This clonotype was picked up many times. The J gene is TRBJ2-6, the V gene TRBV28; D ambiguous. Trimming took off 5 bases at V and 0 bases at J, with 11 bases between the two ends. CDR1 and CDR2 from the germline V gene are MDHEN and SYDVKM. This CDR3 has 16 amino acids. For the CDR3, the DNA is TGTGCCAGCAGTCCCGTTGTACGCTCTGGGGCCAACGTCCTGACTTTC. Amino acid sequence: CASSPVVRSGANVLTF.

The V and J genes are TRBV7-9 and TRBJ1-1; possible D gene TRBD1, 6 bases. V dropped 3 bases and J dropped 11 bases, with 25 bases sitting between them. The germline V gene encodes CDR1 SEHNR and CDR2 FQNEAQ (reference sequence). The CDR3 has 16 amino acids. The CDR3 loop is CASSLSPGGPNGGAFF. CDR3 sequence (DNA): TGTGCCAGCAGCTTGTCCCCCGGGGGCCCCAATGGTGGGGCTTTCTTT.

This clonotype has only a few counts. Here the CDR3 DNA reads TGTGCCAGCAGCTCGACCCCGGACCGGGGGAATTCCTACGAGCAGTACTTC. Translating gives CASSSTPDRGNSYEQYF. The chain links TRBV7-9 to TRBJ2-7; perhaps TRBD2 as D (6 bases). The CDR3 totals 17 residues. CDR1 and CDR2 (germline): SEHNR, FQNEAQ (reference sequence). V lost 4 bases and J 1 base, leaving 20 bases between the germline ends.

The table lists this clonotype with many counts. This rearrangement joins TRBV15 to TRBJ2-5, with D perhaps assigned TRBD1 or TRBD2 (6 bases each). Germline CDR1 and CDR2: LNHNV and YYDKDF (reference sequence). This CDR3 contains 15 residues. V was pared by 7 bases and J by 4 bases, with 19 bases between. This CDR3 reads CATTLSVKGGETQYF. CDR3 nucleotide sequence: TGTGCCACCACCCTCTCGGTTAAGGGGGGAGAGACCCAGTACTTC. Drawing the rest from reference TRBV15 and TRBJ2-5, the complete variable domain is DAMVIQNPRYQVTQFGKPVTLSCSQTLNHNVMYWYQQKSSQAPKLLFHYYDKDFNNEADTPDNFQSRRPNTSFCFLDIRSPGLGDTAMYLCATTLSVKGGETQYFGPGTRLLVL.

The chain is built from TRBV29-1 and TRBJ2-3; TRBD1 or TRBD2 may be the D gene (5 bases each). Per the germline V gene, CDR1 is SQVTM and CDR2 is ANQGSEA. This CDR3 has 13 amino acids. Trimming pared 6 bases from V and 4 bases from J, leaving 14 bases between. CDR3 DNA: TGCAGCGTGGACAAAGGACTCCCAGATACGCAGTATTTT. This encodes CSVDKGLPDTQYF.